These 30 T cell receptor beta chains came from one sample sequenced in a study of T cells in Graves' hyperthyroidism and ophthalmopathy. Authors of the study amplified TCR beta CDR3 regions from RNA transcripts. The primer set for the first-round RT-PCR of the TCR CDR3 was HTBI. TCRdb reprocessed the multiplex PCR reads with MiXCR, giving one entry per CDR3 protein. The sample has hundreds of thousands of distinct CDR3 sequences; 13% to 15% are singletons. Specimen: blood. The receptors shown here come from a woman younger than 30 with Graves' hyperthyroidism.

This clonotype was detected only a few times. V usage is TRBV20-1 and J usage is TRBJ2-3; 8 bases are a match to TRBD2. The trim removed 1 base at V and 4 bases at J, leaving 7 bases unmatched. This CDR3 contains 15 residues. The germline CDR1 and CDR2 sequences are DFQATT and SNEGSKA (reference sequence). For the CDR3, the DNA is TGCAGTGCTAGAGGATTAGCGGGACAACCAGATACGCAGTATTTT. It yields the protein CSARGLAGQPDTQYF.

This rearrangement joins TRBV4-1 to TRBJ2-5, with 9 bases identical to TRBD1. V was pared by 1 base and J by 5 bases, with 5 bases of the junction left unmatched. The germline V gene encodes CDR1 MGHRA and CDR2 YSYEKL. This CDR3 is 15 amino acids long. The CDR3 reads CASSQGDRDQETQYF. The CDR3 DNA reads TGCGCCAGCAGCCAAGGGGACAGGGATCAGGAGACCCAGTACTTC.

There are many counts of this clonotype. V and J are TRBV7-9 and TRBJ2-5, with a weak D call TRBD1 (6 bases). Trimming removed 8 bases at V and 6 bases at J, with 16 bases between. Germline CDR1 is SEHNR and CDR2 is FQNEAQ (reference sequence). CDR3 size: 13 residues. The CDR3 nucleotides read TGTGCCAGCGGGAGTTGGGGACAAAAGACCCAGTACTTC. Its protein product is CASGSWGQKTQYF.

Many counts were recorded for this clonotype. This rearrangement joins TRBV30 to TRBJ2-5; D is unclear. Germline-derived CDR1 and CDR2 are GTSNPN and SVGIG (reference sequence). This CDR3 spans 14 amino acids. Deletions cut 0 bases from V and 5 bases from J, with 13 bases between. CDR3 coding DNA: TGTGCCTGGAGTGTACACGTTCATAAGGAGACCCAGTACTTC. Translating it yields CAWSVHVHKETQYF.

This clonotype was detected a few times. The V gene is TRBV5-1, the J gene TRBJ2-1; maybe TRBD2 (7 bases). The CDR3 spans 13 residues. Trimming pared 5 bases from V and 6 bases from J, leaving 12 bases between. CDR1 is SGHRS, CDR2 YFSETQ, per germline. The CDR3 is CASRGGRLNEQFF. In DNA form, the CDR3 reads TGCGCCAGCAGGGGGGGGCGTCTCAATGAGCAGTTCTTC.

This clonotype was detected only a few times. The chain links TRBV4-1 to TRBJ2-1; D remains unclear. The germline gives CDR1 MGHRA, CDR2 YSYEKL. The CDR3 totals 13 residues. Between the trimmed V and J ends, which lost 4 bases and 10 bases, there was a span of 14 bases. The CDR3 nucleotides read TGCGCCAGCAGCCCACCCTCCGGCGCGGAGCAGTTCTTC. This codes for CASSPPSGAEQFF.

This clonotype came up many times. The chain joins TRBV28 to TRBJ1-6; D may be TRBD1 (6 bases). V was cut by 5 bases and J by 7 bases, with 12 bases left in between. The V gene's germline CDR1 is MDHEN and CDR2 SYDVKM. This CDR3 is 14 amino acids long. In nucleotides, the CDR3 is TGTGCCAGCAGTCCCGGGACAACCAATTCACCCCTCCACTTT. Amino acids: CASSPGTTNSPLHF.

The J gene is TRBJ2-5, the V gene TRBV4-1; D perhaps matches TRBD1 (5 bases). The CDR3 has 14 amino acids. Trimming took 1 base from V and 5 from J, leaving 11 bases between them. Germline lookup yields CDR1 MGHRA and CDR2 YSYEKL. The CDR3 is CASSQVAGRETQYF. The CDR3, as DNA: TGCGCCAGCAGCCAAGTTGCAGGGCGGGAGACCCAGTACTTC.

CDR3 nucleotides: TGTGCCAGCAGCTCCACAGGGACGACGGGTGGGGCCAACGTCCTGACTTTC. Translated: CASSSTGTTGGANVLTF. V is TRBV6-1 and J is TRBJ2-6, with D perhaps TRBD1 (6 bases). CDR3 length: 17 amino acids. The V gene's germline CDR1 is MNHNS and CDR2 SASEGT. V dropped 6 bases and J dropped 3 bases, with 18 bases sitting between them.

This chain uses TRBV7-9 with TRBJ1-2, with a possible D match to TRBD1 (6 bases). The germline V and J ends were trimmed by 5 bases and 0 bases, with 16 bases remaining between them. CDR3 size: 16 residues. Germline assignment: CDR1 SEHNR and CDR2 FQNEAQ (reference sequence). CDR3 sequence: CASSPPTGSANYGYTF. As DNA, the CDR3 is TGTGCCAGCAGCCCCCCCACAGGGTCGGCTAACTATGGCTACACCTTC.

This clonotype has more than one count but fewer than ten. The V and J genes are TRBV18 and TRBJ1-1, with 8 bases fitting TRBD1. The V gene end was trimmed by 3 bases and the J gene end by 3 bases; junction bases not matched to a gene: 12. Per germline, CDR1 KGHSH and CDR2 LQKENI. This CDR3 region has 17 residues. The CDR3 DNA sequence: TGTGCCAGCTCACCCACCCGGGACAGGATCTTATACACTGAAGCTTTCTTT. This sequence encodes CASSPTRDRILYTEAFF. Full variable domain (outside the CDR3, taken from reference TRBV18 and TRBJ1-1): NAGVMQNPRHLVRRRGQEARLRCSPMKGHSHVYWYRQLPEEGLKFMVYLQKENIIDESGMPKERFSAEFPKEGPSILRIQQVVRGDSAAYFCASSPTRDRILYTEAFFGQGTRLTVV.

This clonotype was counted between two and nine times. The rearrangement joins TRBV6-1 to TRBJ1-5; weak D call: TRBD1 (6 bases). CDR3 size: 14 residues. V was pared by 5 bases and J by 6 bases, with 14 bases between. Germline assignment: CDR1 MNHNS and CDR2 SASEGT. The CDR3 coding sequence is TGTGCCAGCAGTTCCGCTCAGGGGATTCAGCCCCAGCATTTT. Protein product: CASSSAQGIQPQHF.

The V and J genes are TRBV10-2 and TRBJ1-1; D remains unclear. Germline V CDR1 and CDR2: WSHSY, SAAADI. The ends were cut back, 4 bases at V and 2 bases at J, with 8 bases in the middle. The CDR3 consists of 13 residues. The CDR3: CASSGPYNTEAFF. As DNA, the CDR3 is TGCGCCAGCAGTGGGCCGTATAACACTGAAGCTTTCTTT.

This clonotype was recorded at least ten times. The chain employs TRBV12-3 or TRBV12-4 and TRBJ2-5; D unresolved. There are 13 residues in the CDR3. Trimming took 1 base from V and 3 from J, leaving 6 bases between them. CDR3 sequence: CASSLGFKETQYF. Here the CDR3 DNA reads TGTGCCAGCAGTTTAGGCTTCAAAGAGACCCAGTACTTC.

This clonotype has a handful of counts. The chain combines TRBV10-3 with TRBJ2-3; D unresolved. V lost 4 bases to trimming and J lost 1 base, with 12 bases between them. Germline V gives CDR1 ENHRY, CDR2 SYGVKD. The CDR3 spans 15 residues. The CDR3 nucleotides are TGTGCCATCAGTGTGGGCGGAACCCGCACAGATACGCAGTATTTT. It codes for CAISVGGTRTDTQYF.

About this clonotype itself: A junction boundary mismatches the germline segment, possibly from a read error. The chain recombines TRBV28 with TRBJ2-1; possible D gene TRBD1, 5 bases. This CDR3 region has 12 residues. The germline CDR1 and CDR2 sequences are MDHEN and SYDVKM. The CDR3 spells CTSSIKGRRQFF. The CDR3 DNA sequence: TGTACCAGCAGTATCAAGGGGCGGAGGCAGTTCTTC.

The chain carries TRBV14 and TRBJ1-1, with 7 bases fitting TRBD1. There are 15 residues in the CDR3. V lost 3 bases, J lost 3 bases, and 7 bases stayed unmatched. CDR1 is SGHDN, CDR2 FVKESK, per germline. CDR3 sequence: CASSQPTGMDTEAFF. In nucleotides, the CDR3 is TGTGCCAGCAGCCAGCCGACAGGGATGGACACTGAAGCTTTCTTT. Filled out from reference TRBV14 and TRBJ1-1, the complete variable domain reads EAGVTQFPSHSVIEKGQTVTLRCDPISGHDNLYWYRRVMGKEIKFLLHFVKESKQDESGMPNNRFLAERTGGTYSTLKVQPAELEDSGVYFCASSQPTGMDTEAFFGQGTRLTVV.

This rearrangement joins TRBV12-3 or TRBV12-4 to TRBJ2-7; 12 positions agree with TRBD2. V shed 4 bases, J shed 0 bases, and the junction held 13 bases outside the gene matches. CDR3 length: 19 amino acids. The CDR3 region has the DNA TGTGCCAGCAGTTCGAGACATAGGGGACTAGCGGGCCCCTCCTACGAGCAGTACTTC. It codes for CASSSRHRGLAGPSYEQYF.

V gene TRBV28 combines with J gene TRBJ2-5; D gene ambiguous. The CDR3 has 18 amino acids. The V gene's germline CDR1 is MDHEN and CDR2 SYDVKM. V gave up 2 bases and J gave up 0 bases, with 19 bases separating them. The CDR3 DNA reads as TGTGCCAGCAGTTTAGTTTGGACCCCGGTGGGGTACCAAGAGACCCAGTACTTC. Amino acid sequence: CASSLVWTPVGYQETQYF.

The sample holds many counts of this clonotype. The chain recombines TRBV6-1 with TRBJ1-1; 8 bases are a match to TRBD1. The CDR3 spans 14 residues. Germline CDR1 is MNHNS and CDR2 is SASEGT. With V trimmed by 5 bases and J by 5 bases, 7 bases remained unmatched. CDR3 DNA sequence: TGTGCCAGCAGTCGCACCAGGGGGCTGACTGAAGCTTTCTTT. Translating it yields CASSRTRGLTEAFF.

This chain connects TRBV30 to TRBJ2-7, with 7 bases lining up with TRBD1. J was trimmed by 3 bases and V by 1 base; bases with no gene match: 15. Germline loops: CDR1 GTSNPN, CDR2 SVGIG (reference sequence). This CDR3 has 17 residues. Here the CDR3 reads CAWSEQGSARFFYEQYF. The DNA for the CDR3 is TGTGCCTGGAGTGAACAGGGGTCAGCCCGTTTTTTCTACGAGCAGTACTTC.

This clonotype was found many times. The chain carries TRBV7-2 and TRBJ2-3; TRBD2 agrees at 7 bases. The junction had 15 bases not matched to a gene; V was cut back by 3 bases and J by 3 bases. The germline V gene has CDR1 SGHTA and CDR2 FQGNSA. The CDR3 extends over 18 amino acids. The CDR3, as DNA: TGTGCCAGCAGCTTGTCTCCGGGGGGAGATGGTTGGACAGATACGCAGTATTTT. Translated: CASSLSPGGDGWTDTQYF.

The chain employs TRBV30 and TRBJ2-4; D gene ambiguous. There are 18 residues in the CDR3. V was pared by 0 bases and J by 0 bases, with 18 bases between. Per germline, CDR1 GTSNPN and CDR2 SVGIG (reference sequence). DNA for the CDR3: TGTGCCTGGAGTGTACAAGGCCCCTCTCTACTAGCCAAAAACATTCAGTACTTC. This codes for CAWSVQGPSLLAKNIQYF.

A few counts support this clonotype. The V gene is TRBV7-2, the J gene TRBJ1-1; D may be TRBD1 (5 bases). Trimming removed 8 bases from V and 0 bases from J, with 22 bases in between. CDR1 and CDR2 from the germline V gene are SGHTA and FQGNSA. CDR3 length: 17 amino acids. Here the CDR3 reads CASGRVSTHVMNTEAFF. The CDR3 DNA sequence: TGTGCCAGCGGCAGGGTATCCACACACGTCATGAACACTGAAGCTTTCTTT. The full variable domain, completed using reference TRBV7-2 and TRBJ1-1, is GAGVSQSPSNKVTEKGKDVELRCDPISGHTALYWYRQSLGQGLEFLIYFQGNSAPDKSGLPSDRFSAERTGGSVSTLTIQRTQQEDSAVYLCASGRVSTHVMNTEAFFGQGTRLTVV.

To note about this clonotype: A clone one base away is much larger, so this may be a read error. In nucleotides, the CDR3 is TGTGCCAACTTTTTTTCCGCCCAGGAAAGGCAGTTCTTC. This encodes CANFFSAQERQFF. This chain links TRBV18 with TRBJ2-1, with D hard to call. CDR3 length: 13 residues. The germline V and J ends were trimmed by 10 bases and 12 bases, with 22 bases remaining between them. The germline V gene has CDR1 KGHSH and CDR2 LQKENI.

This clonotype was observed a handful of times. J is TRBJ2-7 and V is TRBV20-1, with D tentatively TRBD1 or TRBD2 (5 bases each). This CDR3 is 14 amino acids long. V lost 1 base, J lost 4 bases, and 14 bases lay in between. Per the germline V gene, CDR1 is DFQATT and CDR2 is SNEGSKA (reference sequence). In DNA, the CDR3 is TGCAGTGCTAGAGCGGGACGGATGGGGTACGAGCAGTACTTC. Its translation: CSARAGRMGYEQYF.

This clonotype was picked up many times. The chain is built from TRBV12-3 or TRBV12-4 and TRBJ1-1; D remains ambiguous. V lost 3 bases and J 0 bases, leaving 8 bases between the germline ends. This CDR3 spans 14 amino acids. In nucleotides, the CDR3 is TGTGCCAGCAGTTTTCGGCAGCTGAACACTGAAGCTTTCTTT. It encodes CASSFRQLNTEAFF.

This clonotype was detected many times. The chain has TRBV7-3 and TRBJ2-3, with TRBD2 identical over 10 bases. The germline CDR1 and CDR2 sequences are SGHTA and FQGTGA. The CDR3 runs 13 residues. The V and J ends lost 4 bases and 6 bases, in that order; junction bases with no gene match: 1. The CDR3: CASSWGLADTQYF. The CDR3 nucleotides read TGTGCCAGCAGCTGGGGACTAGCGGATACGCAGTATTTT.

The gene calls are TRBV5-4 and TRBJ1-2, with D possibly being TRBD1 (6 bases). The CDR3 spans 16 residues. Germline assignment: CDR1 SGHNT and CDR2 YYREEE (reference sequence). V dropped 1 base and J dropped 3 bases, with 16 bases sitting between them. CDR3 region: CASSLLGAGVDYGYTF. CDR3 DNA sequence: TGTGCCAGCAGCTTGCTCGGTGCAGGGGTTGACTATGGCTACACCTTC.

This clonotype was observed at least ten times. This rearrangement joins TRBV11-2 to TRBJ2-7; the match to TRBD1 covers 7 bases. Unmatched junction bases numbered 11, after V lost 2 bases and J lost 1 base. There are 17 residues in the CDR3. Germline V lookup: CDR1 SGHAT, CDR2 FQNNGV. CDR3: CASSLLKGGKESYEQYF. DNA of the CDR3: TGTGCCAGCAGCTTATTAAAAGGGGGCAAGGAGTCCTACGAGCAGTACTTC.